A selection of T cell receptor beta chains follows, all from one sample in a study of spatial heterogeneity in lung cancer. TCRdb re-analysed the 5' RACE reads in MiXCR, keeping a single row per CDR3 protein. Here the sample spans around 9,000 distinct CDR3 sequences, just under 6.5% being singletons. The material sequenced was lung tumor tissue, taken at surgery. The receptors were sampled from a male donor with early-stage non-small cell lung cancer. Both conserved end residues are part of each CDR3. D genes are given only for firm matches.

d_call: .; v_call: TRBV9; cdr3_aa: CASSPSPRGEQYF
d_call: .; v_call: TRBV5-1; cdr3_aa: CASSRPSRGTSTDTQYF
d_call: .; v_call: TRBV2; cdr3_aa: CASSGLGWGGELFF
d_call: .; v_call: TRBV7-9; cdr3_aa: CASSPVGGALNTEAFF
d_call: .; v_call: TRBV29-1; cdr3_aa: CSTQVSFDTEAFF
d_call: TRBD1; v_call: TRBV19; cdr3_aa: CASSKQGVFYQPQHF
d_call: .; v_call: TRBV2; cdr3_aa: CASTSTGDNYGYTF
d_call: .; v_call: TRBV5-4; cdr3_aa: CASSSEQGSDEAFF
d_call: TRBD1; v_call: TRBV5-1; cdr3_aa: CASSLGGQGVYGYTF
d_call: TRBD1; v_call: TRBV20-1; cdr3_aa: CSAHAGQVNQPQHF
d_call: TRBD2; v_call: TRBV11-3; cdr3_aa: CASSLSLAGGHGEQFF
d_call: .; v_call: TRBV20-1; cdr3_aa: CSARAGTSLNSPLHF
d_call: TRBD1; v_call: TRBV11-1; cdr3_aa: CASSRDSVYGYTF
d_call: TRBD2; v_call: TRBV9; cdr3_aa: CASSALLAENTGELFF
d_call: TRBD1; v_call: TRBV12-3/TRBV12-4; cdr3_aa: CASSPDRGLGGELFF
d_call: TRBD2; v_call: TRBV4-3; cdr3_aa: CASSQDFRGGGDTQYF
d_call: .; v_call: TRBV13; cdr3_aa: CASRRLGTATNYGYTF
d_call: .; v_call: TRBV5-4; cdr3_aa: CASSLSRAGGELFF
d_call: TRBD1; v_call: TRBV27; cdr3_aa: CASTPLGTGNYGYTF
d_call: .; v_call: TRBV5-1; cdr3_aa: CASSLRGDSNQPQHF
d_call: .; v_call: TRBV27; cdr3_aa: CASSSPFENTEAFF
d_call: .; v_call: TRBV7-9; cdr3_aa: CASSSPGPTNYGYTF
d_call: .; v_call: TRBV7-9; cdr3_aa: CASSPGTTEAFF
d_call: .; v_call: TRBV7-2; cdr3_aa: CASSPRDGGGNSPLHF
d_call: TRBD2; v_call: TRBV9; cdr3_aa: CASSTGLAIGQETQYF